These 32 T cell receptor beta chains share one sample of origin, sequenced in a study of blood T cell repertoires in COVID-19. Only in-frame clones appear in the TCRdb table, and some are missing; sequencing was by immunoSEQ multiplex PCR. The sample lists 55,000 to 90,000 clones, approximately 85% occurring once. Sequenced material: peripheral blood. Every receptor here comes from an elderly woman with active or convalescent COVID-19.

The rearrangement joins TRBV28 to TRBJ1-5; D gene uncertain. The CDR3 spans 14 residues. V was pared by 10 bases and J by 0 bases, with 13 bases between. The germline CDR1 and CDR2 sequences are MDHEN and SYDVKM. In DNA form, the CDR3 reads TGTGCCATTACGAACGGGTATAGCAATCAGCCCCAGCATTTT. Amino acids: CAITNGYSNQPQHF.

The chain recombines TRBV18 with TRBJ1-1; 9 bases align to TRBD1. Per germline, CDR1 KGHSH and CDR2 LQKENI. V lost 6 bases, J lost 2 bases, and 4 bases stayed unmatched. CDR3 length: 14 amino acids. CDR3: CASSRTGVNTEAFF. DNA for the CDR3: TGTGCCAGCTCTCGGACAGGGGTAAACACTGAAGCTTTCTTT.

The chain carries TRBV19 and TRBJ1-2; D is possibly TRBD1 (6 bases). Trimming removed 8 bases from V and 2 bases from J, with 9 bases in between. The germline V gene encodes CDR1 LNHDA and CDR2 SQIVND (reference sequence). The CDR3 runs 12 residues. The CDR3 DNA is TGTGCCAGTCGACAGGAGAACTATGGCTACACCTTC. It specifies CASRQENYGYTF.

The chain employs TRBV7-2 and TRBJ2-2, with D possibly matching TRBD2 (5 bases). Germline V gene sequence: CDR1 SGHTA, CDR2 FQGNSA. The V end lost 3 bases, the J end lost 0 bases, and 20 bases lay between the germline ends. The CDR3 has 19 amino acids. The CDR3 DNA sequence: TGTGCCAGCAGCTTTTCCCGCGGACTGATAGGTCCGAACACCGGGGAGCTGTTTTTT. Translating gives CASSFSRGLIGPNTGELFF. Combining the CDR3 with reference TRBV7-2 and TRBJ2-2 gives the whole variable domain GAGVSQSPSNKVTEKGKDVELRCDPISGHTALYWYRQSLGQGLEFLIYFQGNSAPDKSGLPSDRFSAERTGGSVSTLTIQRTQQEDSAVYLCASSFSRGLIGPNTGELFFGEGSRLTVL.

Comments on this clone: Additional DNA sequences in this sample encode the identical CDR3. The rearrangement uses TRBV12-3 or TRBV12-4 and TRBJ1-3; no reliable D call. This CDR3 spans 13 amino acids. V was trimmed by 6 bases and J by 0 bases, leaving 6 bases between them. The CDR3 loop is CASRQFSGNTIYF. In DNA form, the CDR3 reads TGTGCCAGCAGGCAGTTCTCTGGAAACACCATATATTTT.

The chain's CDR3 is CASSYRPRDGYTF. CDR3 DNA sequence: TGTGCCAGCAGTTACCGACCCAGGGATGGCTACACCTTC. The rearrangement links TRBV6-2 or TRBV6-3 to TRBJ1-2; possible D gene TRBD1, 5 bases. The V end was cut by 2 bases, the J end by 6 bases, with 10 bases between. CDR3 size: 13 residues. Germline V gene data show CDR1 as MNHEY and CDR2 as SVGEGT.

The CDR3 bases are TGTGCCAGCAGCCTGGACAGGGGGGGGAACACTGAAGCTTTCTTT. This translates into CASSLDRGGNTEAFF. The chain is built from TRBV5-6 and TRBJ1-1; 10 nucleotides agree with TRBD1. The V and J ends lost 4 bases and 1 base, in that order; junction bases with no gene match: 4. This CDR3 comprises 15 residues. Germline V gives CDR1 SGHDT, CDR2 YYEEEE.

The chain carries TRBV6-5 and TRBJ2-7; D is unresolved. Trimming shortened V by 0 bases and J by 3 bases, and 9 bases separated the two germline ends. Germline lookup yields CDR1 MNHEY and CDR2 SVGAGI. The CDR3 has 14 amino acids. Here the CDR3 reads CASSYSAQSYEQYF. The CDR3 DNA reads as TGTGCCAGCAGTTACTCGGCACAGAGCTACGAGCAGTACTTC.

This clone appeared a single time. The rearrangement links TRBV11-2 to TRBJ2-7; TRBD1 matches 7 bases. CDR1 SGHAT and CDR2 FQNNGV come from the germline V gene. V shed 6 bases and J 3 bases; nucleotides not matched to a gene: 11. The CDR3 covers 15 residues. The CDR3 DNA reads as TGTGCCAGCAGACCCCCAGGGGGAAAATTCTACGAGCAGTACTTC. Translating gives CASRPPGGKFYEQYF.

The chain employs TRBV15 and TRBJ2-1; 7 bases are a match to TRBD1. The CDR3 is 12 amino acids. Germline V gene sequence: CDR1 LNHNV, CDR2 YYDKDF (reference sequence). V was clipped by 9 bases and J by 2 bases; unmatched bases: 1. For the CDR3, the DNA is TGTGCCACAGGGACAGCCTACAATGAGCAGTTCTTC. Amino acids: CATGTAYNEQFF.

The chain employs TRBV18 and TRBJ1-6; tentative D call: TRBD1 (5 bases). The CDR3 contains 13 residues. CDR1 is KGHSH, CDR2 LQKENI, per germline. V was trimmed by 3 bases and J by 10 bases, leaving 10 bases between them. CDR3 in DNA: TGTGCCAGCTCACCTCAGGGATTCTCACCCCTCCACTTT. This gives the protein CASSPQGFSPLHF.

The gene calls are TRBV7-9 and TRBJ2-7, with D possibly TRBD2 on 5 matching bases. CDR1 is SEHNR, CDR2 FQNEAQ, per germline (reference sequence). This CDR3 region has 13 residues. The V gene lost 5 bases and the J gene lost 3 bases, with 11 bases spanning the gap. The DNA for the CDR3 is TGTGCCAGCAGCAACGACGGAGGCTACGAGCAGTACTTC. Amino acids: CASSNDGGYEQYF.

The V and J genes are TRBV12-3 or TRBV12-4 and TRBJ2-1, with D tentatively TRBD1 (6 bases). With 5 bases removed from V and 4 bases from J, the gap between germline ends came to 9 bases. The CDR3 contains 13 residues. The CDR3 sequence is CASSRGQYNEQFF. CDR3 DNA: TGTGCCAGCAGTCGCGGACAGTACAATGAGCAGTTCTTC.

This sequence joins TRBV29-1 and TRBJ1-2, with D tentatively TRBD1 (5 bases). This CDR3 contains 12 residues. Germline CDR1 and CDR2: SQVTM and ANQGSEA. Trimming took 7 bases from V and 2 from J, leaving 11 bases between them. The CDR3 is CSGSGDNYGYTF. The CDR3 coding sequence is TGCAGCGGGTCGGGGGACAACTATGGCTACACCTTC.

This clone was detected once. V and J are TRBV5-6 and TRBJ1-6; a possible D gene is TRBD1 (6 bases). The CDR3 totals 14 residues. V lost 1 base to trimming and J lost 8 bases, with 10 bases between them. Germline values: CDR1 SGHDT, CDR2 YYEEEE. The CDR3 loop is CASSLTGFHSPLHF. CDR3 in DNA: TGTGCCAGCAGCTTGACAGGGTTCCATTCACCCCTCCACTTT.

The chain joins TRBV7-2 to TRBJ1-3, with 10 positions matching TRBD1. CDR1 and CDR2 from the germline V gene are SGHTA and FQGNSA. CDR3 length equals 17 residues. Trimming removed 1 base from V and 4 bases from J; junction bases left unmatched: 7. CDR3 in DNA: TGTGCCAGCAGCTTAGGAGGACAGGGGGTACGGGGAAACACCATATATTTT. As protein: CASSLGGQGVRGNTIYF.

This chain connects TRBV5-1 to TRBJ2-3; 9 bases agree with TRBD2. V shed 3 bases, J shed 6 bases, and the junction held 17 bases outside the gene matches. This CDR3 spans 18 amino acids. The germline gives CDR1 SGHRS, CDR2 YFSETQ. The CDR3 loop is CASSWTPVAGDIGDTQYF. The CDR3 DNA reads as TGCGCCAGCAGCTGGACCCCGGTAGCGGGGGATATAGGGGATACGCAGTATTTT.

The chain recombines TRBV27 with TRBJ2-1; D gene uncertain. V lost 4 bases, J lost 4 bases, and 5 bases lay in between. This CDR3 is built from 12 residues. Per the germline V gene, CDR1 is MNHEY and CDR2 is SMNVEV (reference sequence). The DNA of the CDR3 is TGTGCCAGCAGTTCTCGGTACAATGAGCAGTTCTTC. Translating it yields CASSSRYNEQFF.

The CDR3 sequence is CASSGDVGRARGGYTF. The CDR3 DNA reads TGTGCCAGCAGCGGCGACGTCGGGCGGGCCAGGGGAGGCTACACCTTC. The V and J genes are TRBV27 and TRBJ1-2; D possibly corresponds to TRBD1 (6 bases). Germline V lookup: CDR1 MNHEY, CDR2 SMNVEV (reference sequence). CDR3 length: 16 residues. The V end was cut by 6 bases, the J end by 8 bases, with 25 bases between.

The rearrangement joins TRBV18 to TRBJ2-2, with 8 bases identical to TRBD1. Per the germline V gene, CDR1 is KGHSH and CDR2 is LQKENI. V dropped 3 bases and J dropped 7; count of bases not matched to a gene: 7. CDR3 size: 15 residues. The chain's CDR3 is CASSPGQVTVGELFF. The CDR3, as DNA: TGTGCCAGCTCACCGGGACAGGTCACCGTCGGGGAGCTGTTTTTT.

This chain connects TRBV2 to TRBJ2-2, with 10 nucleotides matching TRBD2. Germline V CDR1 and CDR2: SNHLY, FYNNEI. The CDR3 consists of 20 residues. V gave up 3 bases and J gave up 6 bases; unmatched junction bases: 19. The CDR3 spells CASSDRPGPVAGGLSGELFF. In DNA, the CDR3 is TGTGCCAGCAGTGACAGGCCCGGCCCGGTAGCGGGGGGCCTTTCCGGGGAGCTGTTTTTT.

The chain is built from TRBV3-1 (or the pseudogene TRBV3-2) and TRBJ1-6; TRBD1 might be the D (5 bases). Per germline, CDR1 LGHDT and CDR2 YNNKEL (reference sequence). Trimming took off 1 base at V and 8 bases at J, with 12 bases between the two ends. The CDR3 runs to 15 residues. CDR3 sequence reads: CASSQGTGGHSPLHF. The CDR3 DNA reads as TGTGCCAGCAGCCAAGGGACGGGGGGTCATTCACCCCTCCACTTT.

This rearrangement joins TRBV19 to TRBJ1-1; the D is unclear. Trimming shortened V by 7 bases and J by 1 base, and 16 bases separated the two germline ends. Germline V gene sequence: CDR1 LNHDA, CDR2 SQIVND (reference sequence). This CDR3 comprises 15 residues. The CDR3 coding sequence is TGTGCCAGTATGAGGGCACGGCGAGGGAACACTGAAGCTTTCTTT. Protein sequence: CASMRARRGNTEAFF.

The rearrangement uses TRBV11-2 and TRBJ1-6; the D is unclear. Trimming removed 6 bases from V and 8 bases from J, with 17 bases in between. This CDR3 is 15 amino acids long. CDR1 is SGHAT, CDR2 FQNNGV, per germline. CDR3 sequence: CASRAERGSHSPLHF. DNA of the CDR3: TGTGCCAGCAGGGCAGAGCGCGGGTCTCATTCACCCCTCCACTTT.

The chain joins TRBV20-1 to TRBJ2-7; perhaps TRBD2 as D (5 bases). Germline lookup yields CDR1 DFQATT and CDR2 SNEGSKA (reference sequence). This CDR3 is 11 amino acids long. V was pared by 3 bases and J by 9 bases, with 12 bases between. The CDR3 DNA follows: TGCAGTGCTAGGCTCAGCGAGGGGCAGTACTTC. This sequence encodes CSARLSEGQYF.

The V call is TRBV4-1, the J call TRBJ2-5; D not certain. Germline assignment: CDR1 MGHRA and CDR2 YSYEKL. The CDR3 loop spans 14 amino acids. Trimming removed 3 bases from V and 1 base from J, with 9 bases in between. CDR3 sequence: CASSHSWAQETQYF. In DNA, the CDR3 is TGCGCCAGCAGCCATTCGTGGGCCCAAGAGACCCAGTACTTC.

The V call is TRBV2, the J call TRBJ1-3, with D uncertain. In germline, CDR1 is SNHLY, CDR2 FYNNEI. The CDR3 is made up of 14 amino acids. Trimming cost V 7 bases and J 0 bases, with 10 bases left between them. CDR3 nucleotides: TGTGCCAGCAATGCAGGCAACTCTGGAAACACCATATATTTT. As protein: CASNAGNSGNTIYF.

J is TRBJ2-3 and V is TRBV7-9, with 7 bases fitting TRBD1. The CDR3 has 16 residues. V lost 7 bases, J lost 5 bases, and 15 bases stayed unmatched. Germline CDR1 SEHNR, CDR2 FQNEAQ (reference sequence). CDR3 protein: CASTSKGASQGDTQYF. The CDR3 coding sequence is TGTGCCAGCACCTCAAAGGGGGCTAGCCAGGGAGATACGCAGTATTTT.

The rearrangement links TRBV9 to TRBJ1-6; 7 bases map to TRBD1. V was pared by 0 bases and J by 4 bases, with 1 base of the junction left unmatched. From germline, CDR1 is SGDLS and CDR2 YYNGEE. This CDR3 comprises 15 residues. The DNA of the CDR3 is TGTGCCAGCAGCGTAGCGGGACAGTATAATTCACCCCTCCACTTT. Translation: CASSVAGQYNSPLHF.

The chain joins TRBV19 to TRBJ1-1; D unclear. V was cut by 7 bases and J by 3 bases, with 12 bases left in between. The germline gives CDR1 LNHDA, CDR2 SQIVND (reference sequence). The CDR3 has 13 residues. CDR3 DNA sequence: TGTGCCAGTAACTTCATGGCGGACACTGAAGCTTTCTTT. Translated: CASNFMADTEAFF.

The chain combines TRBV6-5 with TRBJ1-2, with D tentatively TRBD1 (6 bases). Per germline, CDR1 MNHEY and CDR2 SVGAGI. The CDR3 has 11 residues. Trimming took off 5 bases at V and 7 bases at J, with 8 bases between the two ends. The DNA of the CDR3 is TGTGCCAGCAGTCCAGGGGTTGGCTACACCTTC. Residues: CASSPGVGYTF.

The rearrangement uses TRBV4-3 and TRBJ2-1, with TRBD2 matching 9 bases. The CDR3 is made up of 12 amino acids. With 1 base clipped from V and 12 bases from J, the junction kept 1 base outside the gene matches. CDR1 is LGHNA, CDR2 YSLEER, per germline. CDR3 loop: CASSQAAGGQFF. In nucleotides, the CDR3 is TGCGCCAGCAGCCAAGCAGCGGGGGGGCAGTTCTTC.